This T cell receptor beta chain was identified in a study of blood T cell repertoires in COVID-19. Background on the study: In each case, the material was cDNA or gDNA derived from T cells, B-cell-depleted T cells, or PBMCs.

Per the original data handling: Using reference gene primer amplification, nucleated cell counts were estimated. The data were produced by immunoSEQ multiplex PCR, yet TCRdb's version contains in-frame clones alone and is incomplete. V and J calls plus clone size are reproduced from that table; the DNA served to infer D and trimming. Found here are a few hundred thousand clones, approximately 89% of them singletons; the top ten hold roughly 10%. Per the germline V gene, CDR1 is MDHEN and CDR2 is SYDVKM. The CDR3 covers 14 residues. V was shortened by 5 bases and J by 3 bases, with 11 bases between the two germline ends. A few counts support this clone. Recruited during active infection, patients (from Seattle) were subsequently followed longitudinally.

Sequencing was performed on peripheral blood. The sequence derives from a woman in her 70s with COVID-19, enrolled during active disease. The chain combines TRBV28 with TRBJ1-5; no clear D gene. The CDR3, as DNA: TGTGCCAGCAGTACGAGGCACTACAATCAGCCCCAGCATTTT. Protein product: CASSTRHYNQPQHF. Using reference TRBV28 and TRBJ1-5 for the parts outside the CDR3, the full variable domain is DVKVTQSSRYLVKRTGEKVFLECVQDMDHENMFWYRQDPGLGLRLIYFSYDVKMKEKGDIPEGYSVSREKKERFSLILESASTNQTSMYLCASSTRHYNQPQHFGDGTRLSIL.